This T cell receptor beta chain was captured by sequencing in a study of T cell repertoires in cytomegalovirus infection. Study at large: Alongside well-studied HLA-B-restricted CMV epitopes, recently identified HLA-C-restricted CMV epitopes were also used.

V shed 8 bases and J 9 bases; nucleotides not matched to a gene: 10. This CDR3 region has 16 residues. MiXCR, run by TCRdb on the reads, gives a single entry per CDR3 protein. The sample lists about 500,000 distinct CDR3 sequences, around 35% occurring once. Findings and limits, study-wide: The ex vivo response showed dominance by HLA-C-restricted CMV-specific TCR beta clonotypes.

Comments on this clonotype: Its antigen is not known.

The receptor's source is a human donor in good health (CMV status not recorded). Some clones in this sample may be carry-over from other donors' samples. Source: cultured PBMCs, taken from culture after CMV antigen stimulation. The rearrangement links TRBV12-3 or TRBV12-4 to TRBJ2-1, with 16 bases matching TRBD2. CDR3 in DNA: TGTGCCAGCGGCCCGACCGGGACTAGCGGGAGGGGTGAGCAGTTCTTC. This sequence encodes CASGPTGTSGRGEQFF.